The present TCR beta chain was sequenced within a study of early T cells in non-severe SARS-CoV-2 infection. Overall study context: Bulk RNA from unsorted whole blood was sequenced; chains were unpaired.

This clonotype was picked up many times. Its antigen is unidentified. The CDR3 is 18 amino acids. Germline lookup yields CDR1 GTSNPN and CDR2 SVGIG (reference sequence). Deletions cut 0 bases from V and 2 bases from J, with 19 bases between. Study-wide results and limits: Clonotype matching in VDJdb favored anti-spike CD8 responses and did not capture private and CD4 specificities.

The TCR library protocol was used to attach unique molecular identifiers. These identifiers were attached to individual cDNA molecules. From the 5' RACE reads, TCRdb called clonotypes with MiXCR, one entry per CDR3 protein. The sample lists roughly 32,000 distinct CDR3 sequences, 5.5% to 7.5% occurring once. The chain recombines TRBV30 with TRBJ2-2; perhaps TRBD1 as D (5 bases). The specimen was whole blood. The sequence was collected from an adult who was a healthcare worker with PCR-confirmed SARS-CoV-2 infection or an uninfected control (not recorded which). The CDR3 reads CAWSVVGQPPLNTGELFF. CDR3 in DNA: TGTGCCTGGAGTGTAGTGGGGCAGCCTCCCCTTAACACCGGGGAGCTGTTTTTT. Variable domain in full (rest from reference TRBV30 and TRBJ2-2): SQTIHQWPATLVQPVGSPLSLECTVEGTSNPNLYWYRQAAGRGLQLLFYSVGIGQISSEVPQNLSASRPQDRQFILSSKKLLLSDSGFYLCAWSVVGQPPLNTGELFFGEGSRLTVL.